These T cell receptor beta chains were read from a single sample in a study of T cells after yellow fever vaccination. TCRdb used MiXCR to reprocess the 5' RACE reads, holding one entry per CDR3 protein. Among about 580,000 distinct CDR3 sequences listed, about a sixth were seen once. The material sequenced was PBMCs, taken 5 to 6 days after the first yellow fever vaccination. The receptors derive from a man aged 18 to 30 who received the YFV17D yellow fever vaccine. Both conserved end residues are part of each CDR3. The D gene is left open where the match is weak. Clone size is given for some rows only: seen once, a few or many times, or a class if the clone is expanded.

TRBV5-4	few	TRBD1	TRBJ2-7	TGTGCCAGCAGCTCGAGACAGGGAACGGGCGAGCAGTACTTC	CASSSRQGTGEQYF
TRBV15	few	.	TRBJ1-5	TGTGCCACCAGCAGAGAGAAGCAGCCCCAGCATTTT	CATSREKQPQHF
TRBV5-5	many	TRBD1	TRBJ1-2	TGTGCCAGCAACTACCAGGGGGCCTATGGCTACACCTTC	CASNYQGAYGYTF
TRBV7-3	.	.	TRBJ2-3	TGTGCCAGCAGCTTTGGCAGGGGGACTACAGATACGCAGTATTTT	CASSFGRGTTDTQYF
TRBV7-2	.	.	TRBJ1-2	TGTGCCAGCAGCCTCGCTTGGGGTGTTTGGAACTATGGCTACACCTTC	CASSLAWGVWNYGYTF
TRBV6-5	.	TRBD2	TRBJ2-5	TGTGCCAGCAGTTACGCACTAGCGGGGGGGGCGGAGACCCAGTACTTC	CASSYALAGGAETQYF
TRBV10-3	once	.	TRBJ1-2	TGTGCCATCAGTGAGTCTCTTAATACCCGGACCGTGCGCTATGGCTACACCTTC	CAISESLNTRTVRYGYTF
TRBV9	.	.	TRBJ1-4	TGTGCCAGCAGCACCAGGGTCTCCCCGGGAGAAAAACTGTTTTTT	CASSTRVSPGEKLFF
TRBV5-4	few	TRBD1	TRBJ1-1	TGTGCCAGCAGCTTGGGGAACAGGGGGCCCACTGAAGCTTTCTTT	CASSLGNRGPTEAFF
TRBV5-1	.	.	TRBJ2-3	TGCGCCAGCAGCTTGGCCGATCCTAGCACAGATACGCAGTATTTT	CASSLADPSTDTQYF
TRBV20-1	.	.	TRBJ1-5	TGCAGTGCTAGCCAGGGTTATAGCAATCAGCCCCAGCATTTT	CSASQGYSNQPQHF
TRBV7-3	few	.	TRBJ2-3	TGTGCCAGCAGCTTGAGTTACATCGGTACAGATACGCAGTATTTT	CASSLSYIGTDTQYF
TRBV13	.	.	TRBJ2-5	TGTGCCAGCAGCGGGCGGTTGGAGACCCAGTACTTC	CASSGRLETQYF
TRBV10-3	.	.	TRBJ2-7	TGTGCCATCAGAAAAAGTTTCCCGGGACTCCCTTCTCCCTACGAGCAGTACTTC	CAIRKSFPGLPSPYEQYF
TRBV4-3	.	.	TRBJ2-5	TGCGCCAGCAGCCAAGAACCCCTGGTCGGACAGACCCAGTACTTC	CASSQEPLVGQTQYF
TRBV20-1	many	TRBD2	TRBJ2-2	TGCAGTGCCCCCCGACTAGCGGGGGGGGGCGGGGAGCTGTTTTTT	CSAPRLAGGGGELFF
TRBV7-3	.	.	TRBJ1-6	TGTGCCAGCAGCCCCGGGCCGGAGGGCCCTAATTCACCCCTCCACTTT	CASSPGPEGPNSPLHF
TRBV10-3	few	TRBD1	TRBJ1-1	TGTGCCATCAGTGGAACAGGGGGCCGGGCTGAAGCTTTCTTT	CAISGTGGRAEAFF
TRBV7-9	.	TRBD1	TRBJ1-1	TGTGCCAGCAGCTTGGGGACAGAGGGTAACACTGAAGCTTTCTTT	CASSLGTEGNTEAFF
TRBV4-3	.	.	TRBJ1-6	TGCGCCAGCAGCCAAGATGGCGAGAGCTCCTATAATTCACCCCTCCACTTT	CASSQDGESSYNSPLHF
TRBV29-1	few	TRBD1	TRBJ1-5	TGCAGCGTTGAGGAGACAGGGAACGGCAATCAGCCCCAGCATTTT	CSVEETGNGNQPQHF
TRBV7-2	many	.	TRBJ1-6	TGTGCCAGCAGCGCCTGGGGAGACCACCACTTT	CASSAWGDHHF
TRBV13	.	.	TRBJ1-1	TGTGCCAGCAGCTTCCTTCTTGGGGGTAGGAACACTGAAGCTTTCTTT	CASSFLLGGRNTEAFF
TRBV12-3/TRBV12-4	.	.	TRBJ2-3	TGTGCCAGCAGCATACTAGGAGCAGATACGCAGTATTTT	CASSILGADTQYF
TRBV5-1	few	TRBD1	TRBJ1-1	TGCGCCAGCAGCTTGCTACGACAGGGAAGAATGAACACTGAAGCTTTCTTT	CASSLLRQGRMNTEAFF
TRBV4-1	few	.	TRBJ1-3	TGCGCCAGCAGCCAAGTGAGGGGAAACACCATATATTTT	CASSQVRGNTIYF
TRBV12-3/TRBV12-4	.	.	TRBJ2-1	TGTGCCAGCAGTTTATGGAGAATCGGCCAATCGGGATACAATGAGCAGTTCTTC	CASSLWRIGQSGYNEQFF
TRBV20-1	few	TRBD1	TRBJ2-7	TGCAGTGCTAGGACAGGGACGAGCTCCTACGAGCAGTACTTC	CSARTGTSSYEQYF
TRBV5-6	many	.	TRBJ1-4	TGTGCCAGCAGTTTGAGGGCAGGTAATGAAAAACTGTTTTTT	CASSLRAGNEKLFF
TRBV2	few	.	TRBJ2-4	TGTGCCAGCAAGGGGGGCCGGAACATTCAGTACTTC	CASKGGRNIQYF
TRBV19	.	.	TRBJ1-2	TGTGCCAGTAGTATCTCTAGCACTAACTATGGCTACACCTTC	CASSISSTNYGYTF
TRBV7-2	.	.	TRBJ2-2	TGTGCCAGCAGCTCGGACAATTTTCGGGGCGGGGAGCTGTTTTTT	CASSSDNFRGGELFF
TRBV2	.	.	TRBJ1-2	TGTGCCAGCAGTGAAGTTTTTGGCCCTGCCTCATCCTTAGGGGGCTACACCTTC	CASSEVFGPASSLGGYTF
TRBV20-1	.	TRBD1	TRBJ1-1	TGCAGTGCTACAGGGGGCGCGGCTGAAGCTTTCTTT	CSATGGAAEAFF
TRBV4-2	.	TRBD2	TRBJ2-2	TGTGCCAGCAGCCAAGAGGCTCCTGCGGCGGGGGGGCCGAGAACCGGGGAGCTGTTTTTT	CASSQEAPAAGGPRTGELFF
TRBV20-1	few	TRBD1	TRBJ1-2	TGCAGTGCGGGCACAGGACAGGGAGTTGGAGGCTACACCTTC	CSAGTGQGVGGYTF
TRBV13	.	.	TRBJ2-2	TGTGCCAGCACTAGGGCCCTGAACACCGGGGAGCTGTTTTTT	CASTRALNTGELFF
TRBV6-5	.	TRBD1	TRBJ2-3	TGTGCCAGCAGCTTACAGGGGAACCCCACAGATACGCAGTATTTT	CASSLQGNPTDTQYF
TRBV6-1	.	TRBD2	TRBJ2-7	TGTGCCAGCAGTGTCGGGGGGAGGGCCTACGAGCAGTACTTC	CASSVGGRAYEQYF
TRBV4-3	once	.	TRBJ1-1	TGCGCCAGCAGCCCCTCCTTTGATGCCGGCGGAGCTTTCTTT	CASSPSFDAGGAFF
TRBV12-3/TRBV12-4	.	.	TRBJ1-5	TGTGCCAGCAGCCCTAGCGGCAGCAATCAGCCCCAGCATTTT	CASSPSGSNQPQHF
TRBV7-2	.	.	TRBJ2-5	TGTGCCAGCAACTCCAAATCGGGCGTATTGGAGACCCAGTACTTC	CASNSKSGVLETQYF
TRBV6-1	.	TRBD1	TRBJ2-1	TGTGCCAGCAGCGCAGGACAGGCCCTCGGGTATGAGCAGTTCTTC	CASSAGQALGYEQFF
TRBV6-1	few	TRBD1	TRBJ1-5	TGTGCCAGCAGTGACCTAACAGGGGGGAGTCAGCCCCAGCATTTT	CASSDLTGGSQPQHF
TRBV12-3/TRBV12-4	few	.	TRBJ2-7	TGTGCCAGCAGGCGGGGCTATCGGGAGCAGTACTTC	CASRRGYREQYF
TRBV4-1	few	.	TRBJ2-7	TGCGCCAGCAGGGCAGTGGGACACCGGACCTACGAGCAGTACTTC	CASRAVGHRTYEQYF
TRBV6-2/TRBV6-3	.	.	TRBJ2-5	TGTGCCAGCAGTTTGGCAGGCAGCCTCACCCAGTACTTC	CASSLAGSLTQYF
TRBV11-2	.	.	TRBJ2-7	TGTGCCAGCAGCTTAGATGCACCCCGTCCCTACGAGCAGTACTTC	CASSLDAPRPYEQYF
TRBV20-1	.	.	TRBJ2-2	TGCAGTGCTACATACACCGGGGAGCTGTTTTTT	CSATYTGELFF